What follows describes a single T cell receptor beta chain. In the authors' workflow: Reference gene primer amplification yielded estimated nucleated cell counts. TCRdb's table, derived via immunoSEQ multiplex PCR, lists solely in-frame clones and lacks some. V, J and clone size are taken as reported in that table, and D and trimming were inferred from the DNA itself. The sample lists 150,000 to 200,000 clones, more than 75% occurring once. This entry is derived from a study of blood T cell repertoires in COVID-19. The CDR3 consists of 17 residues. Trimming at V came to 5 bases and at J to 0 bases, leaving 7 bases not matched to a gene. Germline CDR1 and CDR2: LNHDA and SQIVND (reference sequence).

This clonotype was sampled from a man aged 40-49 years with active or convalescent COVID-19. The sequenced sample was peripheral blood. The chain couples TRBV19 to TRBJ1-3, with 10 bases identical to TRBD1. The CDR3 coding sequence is TGTGCCAGTAGTCCCTCGGGACAGGGGATCTCTGGAAACACCATATATTTT. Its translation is CASSPSGQGISGNTIYF.